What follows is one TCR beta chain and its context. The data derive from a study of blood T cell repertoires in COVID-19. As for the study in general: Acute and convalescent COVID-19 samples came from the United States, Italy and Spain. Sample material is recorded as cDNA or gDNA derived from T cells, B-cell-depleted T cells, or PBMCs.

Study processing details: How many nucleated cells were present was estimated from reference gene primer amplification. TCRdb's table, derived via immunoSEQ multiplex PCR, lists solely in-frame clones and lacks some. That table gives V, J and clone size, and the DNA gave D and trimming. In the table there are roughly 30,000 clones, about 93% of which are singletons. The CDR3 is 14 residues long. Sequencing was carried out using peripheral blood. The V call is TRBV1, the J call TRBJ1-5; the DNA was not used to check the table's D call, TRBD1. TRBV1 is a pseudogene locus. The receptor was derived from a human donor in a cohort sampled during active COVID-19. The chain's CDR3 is CTSSHGGQGKPQHF. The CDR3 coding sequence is TGCACCAGCAGCCACGGGGGACAGGGGAAGCCCCAGCATTTT.